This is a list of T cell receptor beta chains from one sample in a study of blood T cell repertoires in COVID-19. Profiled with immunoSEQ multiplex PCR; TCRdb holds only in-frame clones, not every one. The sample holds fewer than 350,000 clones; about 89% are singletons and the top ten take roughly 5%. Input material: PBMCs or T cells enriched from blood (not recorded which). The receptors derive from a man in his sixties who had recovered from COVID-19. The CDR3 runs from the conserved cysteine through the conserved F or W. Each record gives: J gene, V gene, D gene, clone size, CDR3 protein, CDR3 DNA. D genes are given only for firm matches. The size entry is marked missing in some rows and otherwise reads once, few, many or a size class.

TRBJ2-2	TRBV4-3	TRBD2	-	CASSQGGLAGGYSGELFF	TGCGCCAGCAGCCAAGGAGGACTAGCGGGAGGGTATAGCGGGGAGCTGTTTTTT
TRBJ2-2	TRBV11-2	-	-	CASSLNQNTGELFF	TGTGCCAGCAGCCTAAATCAAAACACCGGGGAGCTGTTTTTT
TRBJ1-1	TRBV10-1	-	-	CASSEYAGMGTEAFF	TGCGCCAGCAGTGAATATGCGGGAATGGGCACTGAAGCTTTCTTT
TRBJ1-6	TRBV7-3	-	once	CASSLTVTNSPLHF	TGTGCCAGCAGCTTGACAGTTACTAATTCACCCCTCCACTTT
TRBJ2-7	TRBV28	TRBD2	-	CASSQVLAGGWEQYF	TGTGCCAGCAGCCAAGTACTAGCGGGAGGTTGGGAGCAGTACTTC
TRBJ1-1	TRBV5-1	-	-	CASSPQGTTEAFF	TGCGCCAGCAGCCCCCAGGGTACCACTGAAGCTTTCTTT
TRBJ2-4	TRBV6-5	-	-	CASSYYGGGTKNIQYF	TGTGCCAGCAGTTATTACGGGGGAGGAACCAAAAACATTCAGTACTTC
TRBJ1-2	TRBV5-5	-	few	CASSLALGNYGYTF	TGTGCCAGCAGCTTGGCCCTGGGCAACTATGGCTACACCTTC
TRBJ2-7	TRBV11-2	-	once	CASSLTGLEQYF	TGTGCCAGCAGCTTAACCGGACTTGAGCAGTACTTC
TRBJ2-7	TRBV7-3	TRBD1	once	CASSQAGTVAMKYF	TGTGCCAGCAGCCAGGCCGGGACAGTCGCGATGAAGTACTTC
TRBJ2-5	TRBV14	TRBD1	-	CASSQAGTGKETQYF	TGTGCCAGCAGCCAGGCTGGGACAGGGAAAGAGACCCAGTACTTC
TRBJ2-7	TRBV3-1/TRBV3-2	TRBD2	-	CASSQDRRREGPYEQYF	TGTGCCAGCAGCCAAGATAGGAGGCGGGAGGGCCCCTACGAGCAGTACTTC
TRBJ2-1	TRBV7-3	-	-	CASSGIGNEQFF	TGTGCCAGCAGCGGCATCGGGAATGAGCAGTTCTTC
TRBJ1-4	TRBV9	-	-	CASSGASNEKLFF	TGTGCCAGCAGCGGGGCCTCAAATGAAAAACTGTTTTTT
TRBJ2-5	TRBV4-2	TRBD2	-	CASSPATSGRVQETQYF	TGTGCCAGCAGCCCCGCAACTAGCGGGAGGGTCCAAGAGACCCAGTACTTC
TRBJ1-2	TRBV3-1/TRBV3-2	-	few	CASSQVGGGSGYTF	TGTGCCAGCAGCCAAGTCGGGGGAGGGTCTGGCTACACCTTC
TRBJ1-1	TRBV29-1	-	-	CSPRGPNTEAFF	TGCAGCCCCCGCGGGCCGAACACTGAAGCTTTCTTT
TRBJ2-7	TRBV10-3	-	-	CAITPADYDEQYF	TGTGCCATCACCCCCGCCGACTACGACGAGCAGTACTTC
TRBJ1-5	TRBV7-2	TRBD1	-	CASSFSGTGSQPQHF	TGTGCCAGCAGCTTCAGCGGGACAGGGAGTCAGCCCCAGCATTTT
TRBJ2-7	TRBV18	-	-	CASSPRGGEQYF	TGTGCCAGCTCCCCTCGGGGAGGCGAGCAGTACTTC
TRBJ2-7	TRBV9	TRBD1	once	CASSATGQGPYEQYF	TGTGCCAGCAGCGCGACCGGACAGGGACCCTACGAGCAGTACTTC
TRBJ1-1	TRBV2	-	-	CASSELGQQLNTEAFF	TGTGCCAGCAGTGAGTTGGGGCAACAGTTGAACACTGAAGCTTTCTTT
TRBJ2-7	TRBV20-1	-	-	CSAPPSEEQYF	TGCAGTGCTCCTCCCTCGGAGGAGCAGTACTTC
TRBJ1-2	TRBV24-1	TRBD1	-	CATSDFDRGGGYTF	TGTGCCACCAGTGATTTTGACAGGGGTGGTGGCTACACCTTC
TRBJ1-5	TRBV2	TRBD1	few	CAIGQGSNQPQHF	TGTGCCATAGGACAGGGTAGCAATCAGCCCCAGCATTTT
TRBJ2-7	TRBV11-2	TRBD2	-	CASSLRTSGLKDYEQYF	TGTGCCAGCAGCCTCCGGACTAGCGGGCTTAAGGACTACGAGCAGTACTTC
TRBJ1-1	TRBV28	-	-	CASKGREQQDTEAFF	TGTGCCAGCAAGGGCAGGGAACAACAGGACACTGAAGCTTTCTTT
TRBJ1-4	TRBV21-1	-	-	CASSRGSTGPTNEKLFF	TGTGCCAGCAGCCGGGGGTCGACAGGGCCCACTAATGAAAAACTGTTTTTT
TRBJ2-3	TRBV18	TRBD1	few	CASSLGQVHQQSTDTQYF	TGTGCCAGCTCACTTGGACAGGTCCACCAGCAGAGCACAGATACGCAGTATTTT
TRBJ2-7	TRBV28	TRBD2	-	CASHAGTSGNQQYF	TGTGCCAGCCATGCCGGGACTAGCGGGAATCAGCAGTACTTC
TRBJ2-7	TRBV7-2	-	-	CASSLSGYEQYF	TGTGCCAGCAGCTTAAGCGGCTACGAGCAGTACTTC
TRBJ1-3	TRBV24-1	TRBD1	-	CATSDFHDSSEGAVYHSGNTIYF	TGTGCCACCAGTGATTTTCACGACTCATCGGAGGGGGCGGTTTACCACTCTGGAAACACCATATATTTT
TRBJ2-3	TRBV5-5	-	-	CASSLESAYSTDTQYF	TGTGCCAGCAGCTTGGAGAGCGCTTATAGCACAGATACGCAGTATTTT
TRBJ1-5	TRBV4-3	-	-	CASSQEYTVNQPQHF	TGCGCCAGCAGCCAAGAGTATACAGTCAATCAGCCCCAGCATTTT
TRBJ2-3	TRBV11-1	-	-	CASSRNPGFRRDTQYF	TGTGCCAGCAGCCGAAACCCGGGATTCAGGAGGGATACGCAGTATTTT
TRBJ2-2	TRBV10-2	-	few	CASSGVGGAGELFF	TGCGCCAGCAGTGGGGTAGGAGGGGCCGGGGAGCTGTTTTTT
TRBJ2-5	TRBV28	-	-	CASTKGGGNGKTQYF	TGTGCCAGCACAAAGGGAGGAGGGAACGGAAAGACCCAGTACTTC
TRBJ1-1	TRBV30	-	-	CAWRPGVVQPEAFF	TGTGCCTGGAGGCCGGGGGTTGTGCAACCAGAAGCTTTCTTT
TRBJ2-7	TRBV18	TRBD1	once	CASSPGQGTFEQYF	TGTGCCAGCTCACCCGGACAGGGGACGTTCGAGCAGTACTTC
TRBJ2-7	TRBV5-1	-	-	CASSPRTDFSYEQYF	TGCGCCAGCAGCCCTCGGACAGACTTCTCCTACGAGCAGTACTTC
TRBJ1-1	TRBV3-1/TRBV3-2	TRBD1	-	CASSQGQGFTEAFF	TGTGCCAGCAGCCAAGGACAGGGTTTCACTGAAGCTTTCTTT
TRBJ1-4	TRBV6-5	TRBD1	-	CASRTGIGEKLFF	TGTGCCAGCAGGACAGGGATCGGGGAAAAACTGTTTTTT
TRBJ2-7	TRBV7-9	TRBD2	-	CASSPRLADTYEQYF	TGTGCCAGCAGCCCAAGACTAGCGGATACCTACGAGCAGTACTTC
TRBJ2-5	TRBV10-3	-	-	CAISEGGAPTSETQYF	TGTGCCATCAGTGAAGGGGGAGCCCCTACGTCGGAGACCCAGTACTTC
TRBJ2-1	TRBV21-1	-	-	CASSNPAGKKGDEQFF	TGTGCCAGCAGCAACCCAGCAGGCAAAAAAGGCGATGAGCAGTTCTTC
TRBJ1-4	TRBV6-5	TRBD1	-	CASSYEDREEKLFF	TGTGCCAGCAGTTACGAGGACAGGGAAGAAAAACTGTTTTTT
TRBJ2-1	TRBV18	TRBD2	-	CASSPLVSGSRSYNEQFF	TGTGCCAGCTCACCACTTGTTAGCGGGAGTAGGTCCTACAATGAGCAGTTCTTC
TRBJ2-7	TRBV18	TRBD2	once	CASSPGGERYEQYF	TGTGCCAGCTCCCCTGGGGGGGAGAGGTACGAGCAGTACTTC